Shown below are 26 T cell receptor beta chains from a single sample sequenced in a study of Graves' ophthalmopathy and Graves' hyperthyroidism. RNA transcripts yielded amplified TCR beta CDR3 regions. Second-round multiplex PCR came after a first-round RT-PCR that employed HTBI primers. From the multiplex PCR reads, TCRdb called clonotypes with MiXCR, one entry per CDR3 protein. This repertoire shows over a million distinct CDR3 sequences, about 38% found once; its top ten account for roughly 10%. What was sequenced was peripheral blood or thyroid tissue (not recorded which). The receptors shown here come from an adult man with Graves' hyperthyroidism.

J is TRBJ2-7 and V is TRBV20-1, with a possible D match to TRBD2 (6 bases). There are 13 residues in the CDR3. The germline CDR1 and CDR2 sequences are DFQATT and SNEGSKA (reference sequence). Trimming stripped 3 bases from V and 7 bases from J, with 16 bases between. The CDR3 DNA follows: TGCAGTGCTAGCGGACTAACACGACTGGAGCAGTACTTC. Translating it yields CSASGLTRLEQYF.

Ten or more counts support this clonotype. The V gene is TRBV2, the J gene TRBJ2-2, with 10 bases lining up with TRBD2. The germline V gene has CDR1 SNHLY and CDR2 FYNNEI. The junction had 4 bases not matched to a gene; V was cut back by 8 bases and J by 4 bases. There are 14 residues in the CDR3. The CDR3 DNA follows: TGTGCCAGCCAGGGACTAGCGTTCACCGGGGAGCTGTTTTTT. Residues: CASQGLAFTGELFF.

J is TRBJ1-2 and V is TRBV2, with TRBD1 matching 11 bases. CDR3 length: 14 residues. CDR1 and CDR2 (germline): SNHLY, FYNNEI. V shed 11 bases, J shed 2 bases, and the junction held 7 bases outside the gene matches. CDR3 residues: CACAGTGGNYGYTF. The CDR3 DNA reads as TGTGCCTGCGCTGGGACAGGGGGGAACTATGGCTACACCTTC.

The gene calls are TRBV15 and TRBJ1-4; D is perhaps TRBD1 (6 bases). This CDR3 spans 15 amino acids. V lost 5 bases and J lost 0, with 10 bases in between. In germline, CDR1 is LNHNV, CDR2 YYDKDF (reference sequence). CDR3 in amino acids: CATSPRGATNEKLFF. The CDR3 nucleotides read TGTGCCACCAGCCCAAGGGGGGCAACTAATGAAAAACTGTTTTTT.

This clonotype has at least ten counts. The chain couples TRBV10-3 to TRBJ2-2; D not resolved. The germline V gene has CDR1 ENHRY and CDR2 SYGVKD. Trimming cost V 2 bases and J 5 bases, with 12 bases left between them. The CDR3 has 15 amino acids. The CDR3 nucleotides are TGTGCCATCAGTGAGCCCGGTGGGTTGACCGGGGAGCTGTTTTTT. As protein: CAISEPGGLTGELFF.

This clonotype was observed at least ten times. The chain recombines TRBV28 with TRBJ1-1; D uncertain. The CDR3 sequence is 12 residues long. Germline loops: CDR1 MDHEN, CDR2 SYDVKM. Trimming left V 6 bases short and J 3 bases short, with 8 bases between. This CDR3 reads CASSLSDTEAFF. The DNA for the CDR3 is TGTGCCAGCAGCTTAAGTGACACTGAAGCTTTCTTT.

This clonotype was recorded at least ten times. The V and J genes are TRBV7-9 and TRBJ1-1, with 7 bases fitting TRBD1. The CDR3 contains 13 residues. CDR1 SEHNR and CDR2 FQNEAQ come from the germline V gene (reference sequence). Trimming took 5 bases from V and 4 from J; bases not matched to a gene: 4. The CDR3 nucleotides are TGTGCCAGCAGCACGACAGGGCTCACTGAAGCTTTCTTT. This translates into CASSTTGLTEAFF.

The V call is TRBV20-1, the J call TRBJ1-6; D unresolved. V gave up 2 bases and J gave up 5 bases, with 13 bases separating them. The germline gives CDR1 DFQATT, CDR2 SNEGSKA (reference sequence). This CDR3 has 15 amino acids. The CDR3 spells CSARRGRADNSPLHF. The CDR3 DNA sequence: TGCAGTGCTAGAAGAGGGCGGGCTGATAATTCACCCCTCCACTTT.

This clonotype was found many times. The chain employs TRBV14 and TRBJ1-2, with a tentative D call TRBD1 (5 bases). V dropped 3 bases and J dropped 0 bases, with 11 bases sitting between them. This CDR3 has 15 residues. The germline gives CDR1 SGHDN, CDR2 FVKESK. This CDR3 reads CASSQSGRANYGYTF. The CDR3 nucleotides are TGTGCCAGCAGCCAGTCGGGACGCGCTAACTATGGCTACACCTTC.

This clonotype occurred many times. The chain recombines TRBV25-1 with TRBJ2-5, with 9 bases identical to TRBD1. The CDR3 is 15 amino acids. Germline lookup yields CDR1 MGHDK and CDR2 SYGVNS. Losses at the gene ends were 1 base for V and 5 bases for J; bases not matched to a gene: 5. The CDR3 DNA is TGTGCCAGCAGTGAATGGCGGGGACAGGGCGAGACCCAGTACTTC. The encoded protein is CASSEWRGQGETQYF.

The table lists this clonotype with a few counts. This chain connects TRBV2 to TRBJ2-1; D is unresolved. The germline gives CDR1 SNHLY, CDR2 FYNNEI. V was cut by 2 bases and J by 8 bases, with 4 bases left in between. This CDR3 spans 11 amino acids. CDR3: CASSEQYEQFF. The CDR3 DNA is TGTGCCAGCAGTGAACAGTATGAGCAGTTCTTC.

In regard to this clonotype: The junction and the germline gene differ at one end; a read error may be behind it. The rearrangement joins TRBV7-9 to TRBJ2-7; 11 bases agree with TRBD2. Germline loops: CDR1 SEHNR, CDR2 FQNEAQ (reference sequence). The CDR3 extends over 15 amino acids. CDR3 protein: CASSLAGGTGYEQYF. The CDR3, as DNA: TGTGCCAGCAGTTTAGCGGGGGGGACAGGGTACGAGCAGTACTTC.

V usage is TRBV6-5 and J usage is TRBJ1-2; D is perhaps TRBD1 (5 bases). CDR3 length equals 14 residues. Deletions cut 8 bases from V and 8 bases from J, with 21 bases between. Germline-derived CDR1 and CDR2 are MNHEY and SVGAGI. The CDR3, as DNA: TGTGCCAGCTGGTCCGGGACTCCCCGAGAGGGCTACACCTTC. Translated: CASWSGTPREGYTF.

Notes on this clonotype: The junction departs from the called germline gene at one end, perhaps through a read error. The rearrangement joins TRBV25-1 to TRBJ2-5; 13 positions agree with TRBD2. This CDR3 region has 17 residues. The V gene's germline CDR1 is MGHDK and CDR2 SYGVNS. CDR3 nucleotides: TGTGCCTGCAGTGCTCCTAGACTAGCGGGAGGCCTTGAGACCCAGTACTTC. Its translation is CACSAPRLAGGLETQYF.

The table lists this clonotype with a few counts. This rearrangement joins TRBV20-1 to TRBJ1-1, with D possibly TRBD1 on 5 matching bases. The germline CDR1 and CDR2 sequences are DFQATT and SNEGSKA (reference sequence). The CDR3 length is 15 residues. Trimming pared 4 bases from V and 6 bases from J, leaving 21 bases between. Here the CDR3 reads CSAIRGVLGLPEAFF. Written as DNA, the CDR3 is TGCAGTGCTATACGGGGGGTGCTGGGGCTTCCTGAAGCTTTCTTT.

The chain couples TRBV18 to TRBJ1-2; D not certain. The CDR3 has 16 amino acids. Germline lookup yields CDR1 KGHSH and CDR2 LQKENI. V lost 2 bases and J 4 bases, leaving 17 bases between the germline ends. For the CDR3, the DNA is TGTGCCAGCTCACCAGCTTCCGGCTCACGGGGCTATGGCTACACCTTC. Its protein is CASSPASGSRGYGYTF.

This clonotype was counted many times. The chain couples TRBV9 to TRBJ1-5; D is unclear. V shed 0 bases and J shed 3 bases, with 10 bases lying between them. The CDR3 contains 15 residues. Per germline, CDR1 SGDLS and CDR2 YYNGEE. DNA for the CDR3: TGTGCCAGCAGCGTAGAGGGTAGGGACAATCAGCCCCAGCATTTT. It specifies CASSVEGRDNQPQHF.

The count of this clonotype is one. The J gene is TRBJ2-5, the V gene TRBV7-8, with 10 bases that match TRBD2. The CDR3 is 19 amino acids. Germline V gene data show CDR1 as SGHVS and CDR2 as FQNEAQ. V trimming: 1 base; J trimming: 3 bases; junction bases outside the gene matches: 14. The CDR3 is CASSLVGREVTSGEETQYF. The CDR3, as DNA: TGTGCCAGCAGCTTAGTGGGTCGGGAAGTAACTAGCGGGGAAGAGACCCAGTACTTC.

This clonotype appeared many times. The chain employs TRBV19 and TRBJ2-7, with D unclear. The CDR3 runs 14 residues. The germline V and J ends were trimmed by 5 bases and 3 bases, with 14 bases remaining between them. In germline, CDR1 is LNHDA, CDR2 SQIVND (reference sequence). This chain's CDR3 is CASSVLYVGYEQYF. The CDR3 coding sequence is TGTGCCAGTAGTGTCCTTTACGTGGGCTACGAGCAGTACTTC. The full variable domain, with the rest looked up from reference TRBV19 and TRBJ2-7, is DGGITQSPKYLFRKEGQNVTLSCEQNLNHDAMYWYRQDPGQGLRLIYYSQIVNDFQKGDIAEGYSVSREKKESFPLTVTSAQKNPTAFYLCASSVLYVGYEQYFGPGTRLTVT.

This clonotype has a handful of counts. This chain connects TRBV7-2 to TRBJ2-7; 12 bases are shared with TRBD1. Germline CDR1 is SGHTA and CDR2 is FQGNSA. CDR3 size: 17 residues. The V segment lost 5 bases and the J segment 3 bases; nucleotides outside the gene matches: 11. The CDR3, as DNA: TGTGCCAGCAGCCCGGGGACAGGGGGCATAGGCTTCTACGAGCAGTACTTC. It codes for CASSPGTGGIGFYEQYF.

V is TRBV12-3 or TRBV12-4 and J is TRBJ1-5, with 8 nucleotides matching TRBD1. Germline trimming cut 5 bases from V and 11 bases from J; bases unmatched to any gene: 11. The CDR3 runs to 14 residues. The DNA of the CDR3 is TGTGCCAGCAGTCTTGGACAGGGTCTGGAGACCCAGCATTTT. It translates to CASSLGQGLETQHF.

This clonotype has a count of ten or more. The CDR3 coding sequence is TGTGCCAGCAGTTGGCAGGGAAGGCGACAGCCCCAGCATTTT. Its translation is CASSWQGRRQPQHF. The V call is TRBV6-6, the J call TRBJ1-5; D may be TRBD1 (5 bases). The germline CDR1 and CDR2 sequences are MNHNY and SVGAGI (reference sequence). This CDR3 spans 14 amino acids. V lost 4 bases to trimming and J lost 7 bases, with 14 bases between them.

This clonotype was recorded at least ten times. The chain carries TRBV5-1 and TRBJ1-3; D is ambiguous. CDR3 length: 16 residues. From germline, CDR1 is SGHRS and CDR2 YFSETQ. With 4 bases removed from V and 0 bases from J, the gap between germline ends came to 14 bases. CDR3 coding DNA: TGCGCCAGCAGCACGTCTACAGCGCTCTCTGGAAACACCATATATTTT. Encoded protein: CASSTSTALSGNTIYF. The whole variable domain, filled in from reference TRBV5-1 and TRBJ1-3, reads KAGVTQTPRYLIKTRGQQVTLSCSPISGHRSVSWYQQTPGQGLQFLFEYFSETQRNKGNFPGRFSGRQFSNSRSEMNVSTLELGDSALYLCASSTSTALSGNTIYFGEGSWLTVV.

Note on this clonotype: At one end the junction does not follow the germline gene, possibly because of a read error. The chain uses TRBV10-3 and TRBJ1-5; 8 bases are shared with TRBD1. Germline V gene data show CDR1 as ENHRY and CDR2 as SYGVKD. The CDR3 extends over 18 amino acids. CDR3 in amino acids: CASSYLRGRPDSNQPQHF. For the CDR3, the DNA is TGTGCCAGCAGTTACCTCAGGGGGCGCCCAGATAGCAATCAGCCCCAGCATTTT.

This clonotype was counted between two and nine times. The chain joins TRBV4-3 to TRBJ1-4, with no clear D. Deletions cut 0 bases from V and 6 bases from J, with 17 bases between. The CDR3 runs 17 residues. The V gene's germline CDR1 is LGHNA and CDR2 YSLEER. The CDR3, as DNA: TGCGCCAGCAGCCAAGATCCCCCGGGGAACAATTATGAAAAACTGTTTTTT. This sequence encodes CASSQDPPGNNYEKLFF.

This chain connects TRBV12-3 or TRBV12-4 to TRBJ1-2; possible D gene TRBD1, 5 bases. The CDR3 extends over 13 amino acids. Trimming left V 5 bases short and J 7 bases short, with 14 bases between. DNA for the CDR3: TGTGCCAGCAGTCGATACCAGGGAGCTGGCTACACCTTC. This translates into CASSRYQGAGYTF.